These 20 T cell receptor beta chains share one sample of origin, sequenced in a study of CD8+ T cells in alopecia areata. The treatment here: oral pan-JAK inhibitor, 5-10 mg twice daily. Sequencing used cDNA as its template, made by extracting RNA and reverse transcribing it. Some clones are missing from TCRdb's copy, which holds only in-frame ones; the method was immunoSEQ multiplex PCR. The sample records approximately 210,000 clones, just over 65% being singletons. Sequences were derived from CD4+ T cells sorted from blood, sampled at week 44, from a patient treated with tofacitinib. The receptor source for this set is a human donor with alopecia areata.

This chain uses TRBV4-2 with TRBJ2-3, with D perhaps TRBD1 (6 bases). Trimming shortened V by 0 bases and J by 6 bases, and 13 bases separated the two germline ends. Germline assignment: CDR1 LGHNA and CDR2 YNFKEQ. The CDR3 loop spans 15 amino acids. The CDR3 coding sequence is TGTGCCAGCAGCCAAGATTGGGGGCAAGGGGATACGCAGTATTTT. Residues: CASSQDWGQGDTQYF.

CDR3 amino acids: CASSEQGFWTEAFF. As DNA, the CDR3 is TGCGCCAGCAGCGAGCAGGGGTTTTGGACTGAAGCTTTCTTT. The V call is TRBV5-1, the J call TRBJ1-1, with D possibly TRBD1 on 6 matching bases. This CDR3 comprises 14 residues. The germline V gene has CDR1 SGHRS and CDR2 YFSETQ. V was trimmed by 4 bases and J by 5 bases, leaving 15 bases between them.

This clone was found a few times. The chain employs TRBV4-3 and TRBJ2-2; D not certain. CDR3 size: 13 residues. The ends were cut back, 0 bases at V and 4 bases at J, with 3 bases in the middle. Germline lookup yields CDR1 LGHNA and CDR2 YSLEER. The CDR3 DNA reads as TGCGCCAGCAGCCAAGAGGTCACCGGGGAGCTGTTTTTT. Translation gives CASSQEVTGELFF.

The rearrangement links TRBV19 to TRBJ1-5; a possible D gene is TRBD1 (6 bases). This CDR3 is 15 amino acids long. Trimming removed 7 bases from V and 2 bases from J, with 15 bases in between. Germline assignment: CDR1 LNHDA and CDR2 SQIVND (reference sequence). The DNA for the CDR3 is TGTGCCAGTACCCAACTCGCAGGGGGCAATCAGCCCCAGCATTTT. Its protein is CASTQLAGGNQPQHF.

V gene TRBV30 combines with J gene TRBJ1-5, with TRBD1 as a possible D gene (5 bases). The CDR3 is made up of 15 amino acids. Germline CDR1 reads GTSNPN; CDR2 reads SVGIG (reference sequence). With 3 bases removed from V and 1 base from J, the gap between germline ends came to 13 bases. The CDR3 region is CAWSSGGASNQPQHF. CDR3 nucleotides: TGTGCCTGGAGCTCGGGGGGAGCGAGCAATCAGCCCCAGCATTTT.

This chain connects TRBV20-1 to TRBJ1-5; D gene ambiguous. The CDR3 runs 11 residues. In germline, CDR1 is DFQATT, CDR2 SNEGSKA (reference sequence). V was clipped by 1 base and J by 9 bases, with 7 bases between them. This CDR3 is CSARAGGPQHF. DNA of the CDR3: TGCAGTGCTAGAGCGGGTGGGCCCCAGCATTTT.

The chain recombines TRBV29-1 with TRBJ2-5, with 11 nucleotides matching TRBD1. V shed 6 bases and J 4 bases; nucleotides not matched to a gene: 7. The CDR3 sequence is 14 residues long. CDR1 and CDR2 (germline): SQVTM, ANQGSEA. This CDR3 reads CSVPDRGRLETQYF. The CDR3 region has the DNA TGCAGCGTCCCGGACAGGGGGCGATTAGAGACCCAGTACTTC.

This clone was observed a handful of times. The chain uses TRBV9 and TRBJ2-3; D uncertain. V gave up 2 bases and J gave up 2 bases, with 9 bases separating them. Germline V gives CDR1 SGDLS, CDR2 YYNGEE. This CDR3 is 14 amino acids long. The CDR3 sequence is CASSVAGDTDTQYF. The CDR3 coding sequence is TGTGCCAGCAGCGTGGCAGGAGACACAGATACGCAGTATTTT.

The V and J genes are TRBV5-4 and TRBJ1-6; tentative D call: TRBD1 (5 bases). The CDR3 runs to 13 residues. Trimming removed 4 bases at V and 14 bases at J, with 16 bases between. Germline V gene data show CDR1 as SGHNT and CDR2 as YYREEE (reference sequence). The CDR3 sequence: CASSPSTGGSLHF. As DNA, the CDR3 is TGTGCCAGCAGCCCCTCCACCGGGGGATCCCTCCACTTT.

This sequence joins TRBV5-6 and TRBJ2-3, with a weak D call TRBD2 (5 bases). CDR1 is SGHDT, CDR2 YYEEEE, per germline. Trimming stripped 3 bases from V and 1 base from J, with 12 bases between. CDR3 length: 15 amino acids. In DNA, the CDR3 is TGTGCCAGCAGCTGGACTCGCTTGCGCACAGATACGCAGTATTTT. Amino acid sequence: CASSWTRLRTDTQYF.

This clone showed up just a few times. J is TRBJ2-2 and V is TRBV4-3; D uncertain. The V end lost 3 bases, the J end lost 8 bases, and 10 bases lay between the germline ends. Germline CDR1 and CDR2: LGHNA and YSLEER. This CDR3 contains 13 residues. The CDR3 region has the DNA TGCGCCAGCAGCCAGGAACCTTCGGGGGAGCTGTTTTTT. This encodes CASSQEPSGELFF.

A single count supports this clone. The rearrangement uses TRBV2 and TRBJ2-7; possibly TRBD2 for D (5 bases). This CDR3 spans 13 amino acids. V lost 1 base to trimming and J lost 3 bases, with 7 bases between them. Germline CDR1 SNHLY, CDR2 FYNNEI. CDR3 amino acids: CASSEDRGYEQYF. As DNA, the CDR3 is TGTGCCAGCAGTGAAGATCGGGGCTACGAGCAGTACTTC.

The chain uses TRBV9 and TRBJ2-3; D uncertain. Germline V lookup: CDR1 SGDLS, CDR2 YYNGEE. With 0 bases removed from V and 2 bases from J, the gap between germline ends came to 7 bases. The CDR3 has 14 amino acids. CDR3 loop: CASSVAAATDTQYF. CDR3 nucleotides: TGTGCCAGCAGCGTAGCTGCGGCCACAGATACGCAGTATTTT.

The V call is TRBV7-2, the J call TRBJ2-2, with a weak D call TRBD1 (5 bases). Germline V gene data show CDR1 as SGHTA and CDR2 as FQGNSA. The CDR3 covers 16 residues. The V end lost 2 bases, the J end lost 0 bases, and 10 bases lay between the germline ends. The CDR3 sequence: CASSLQGLPNTGELFF. In DNA, the CDR3 is TGTGCCAGCAGCTTACAGGGCTTGCCGAACACCGGGGAGCTGTTTTTT.

The chain carries TRBV29-1 and TRBJ2-7, with 8 bases that match TRBD1. In germline, CDR1 is SQVTM, CDR2 ANQGSEA. The CDR3 sequence is 13 residues long. V lost 2 bases, J lost 6 bases, and 6 bases stayed unmatched. The CDR3 DNA reads as TGCAGCGTTGAATCTAGGACAGGGCCCGAGCAGTACTTC. It translates to CSVESRTGPEQYF.

The chain uses TRBV27 and TRBJ1-1; 9 nucleotides line up with TRBD1. Germline-derived CDR1 and CDR2 are MNHEY and SMNVEV (reference sequence). J gave up 9 bases and V 3 bases, and 5 bases lay outside the gene matches. This CDR3 region has 13 residues. CDR3 residues: CASSLRDRAQAFF. For the CDR3, the DNA is TGTGCCAGCAGTTTGCGGGACAGGGCCCAAGCTTTCTTT.

This clone was seen a handful of times. V usage is TRBV5-6 and J usage is TRBJ2-7, with TRBD1 as a possible D gene (6 bases). This CDR3 comprises 14 residues. From germline, CDR1 is SGHDT and CDR2 YYEEEE. V lost 4 bases and J lost 3, with 14 bases in between. The CDR3 reads CASSPGTQLYEQYF. The DNA of the CDR3 is TGTGCCAGCAGCCCCGGGACACAACTCTACGAGCAGTACTTC.

The V gene is TRBV5-1, the J gene TRBJ2-1; D not certain. The germline V gene encodes CDR1 SGHRS and CDR2 YFSETQ. V was cut by 2 bases and J by 5 bases, with 2 bases left in between. The CDR3 consists of 11 residues. The CDR3 DNA sequence: TGCGCCAGCAGCTTCCACAATGAGCAGTTCTTC. Translating gives CASSFHNEQFF.

The chain recombines TRBV29-1 with TRBJ1-2; D unresolved. The CDR3 sequence is 13 residues long. CDR1 and CDR2 (germline): SQVTM, ANQGSEA. The V gene lost 4 bases and the J gene lost 8 bases, with 17 bases spanning the gap. DNA for the CDR3: TGCAGCGTTGGGGGATTCCGCCCGGAAGGCTACACCTTC. It translates to CSVGGFRPEGYTF.

The table lists this clone with a count of one. The genes are TRBV29-1 and TRBJ2-3, with 7 bases fitting TRBD1. Germline CDR1 and CDR2: SQVTM and ANQGSEA. The trim removed 8 bases at V and 9 bases at J, leaving 11 bases unmatched. The CDR3 covers 12 residues. Written as DNA, the CDR3 is TGCAGCTTCGAGAAGGGGGCGAGGACGCAGTATTTT. This codes for CSFEKGARTQYF.